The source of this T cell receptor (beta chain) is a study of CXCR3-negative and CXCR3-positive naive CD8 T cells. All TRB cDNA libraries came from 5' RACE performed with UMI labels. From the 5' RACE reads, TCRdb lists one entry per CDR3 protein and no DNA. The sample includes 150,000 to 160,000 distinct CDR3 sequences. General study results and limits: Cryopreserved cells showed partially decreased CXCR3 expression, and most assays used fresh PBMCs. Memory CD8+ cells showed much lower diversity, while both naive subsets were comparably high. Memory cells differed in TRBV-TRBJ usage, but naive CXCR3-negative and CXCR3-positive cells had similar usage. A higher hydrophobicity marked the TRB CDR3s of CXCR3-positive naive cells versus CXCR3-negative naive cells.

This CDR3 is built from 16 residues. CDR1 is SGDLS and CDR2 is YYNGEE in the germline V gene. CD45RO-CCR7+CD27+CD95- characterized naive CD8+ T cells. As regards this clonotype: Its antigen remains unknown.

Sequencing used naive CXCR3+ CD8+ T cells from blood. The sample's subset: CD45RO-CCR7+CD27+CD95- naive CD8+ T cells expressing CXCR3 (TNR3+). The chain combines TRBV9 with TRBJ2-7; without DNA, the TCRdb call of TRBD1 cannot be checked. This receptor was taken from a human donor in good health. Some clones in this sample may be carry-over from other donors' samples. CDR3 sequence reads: CASSPHSGTGDYEQYF.